This TCR beta chain came from a study of cytomegalovirus exposure and HLA in healthy donors. Study background: A prior study identified 100 million to 130 million unique TCR beta sequences from 190 million or so T cells. As released early, the data held around 80 million unique TCRs from HLA-typed donors.

Germline CDR1 is MGHDK and CDR2 is SYGVNS. The CDR3 has 15 amino acids. Only one count was recorded for this clone. As yet, its antigen is unknown. Study results and limitations: The authors later found TCR association rates varying by HLA locus, with DRB1 most and HLA-C fewest.

It was with 60 Vbeta and 13 Jbeta primers that the PCR ran. Original processing notes: About 12 million shared chains were among the roughly 80 million unique TCR beta chains that a later analysis counted. The data were produced by immunoSEQ multiplex PCR, yet TCRdb's version contains in-frame clones alone and is incomplete. The V and J calls and clone size are taken from that table; D and trimming were inferred from the DNA. The sample carries 95,000 to 100,000 clones, approximately 76% recorded once. The V and J genes are TRBV25-1 and TRBJ2-5; possible D gene TRBD1, 6 bases. The DNA end is more similar to TRBJ2-7, so the J call may be wrong. The sample was PBMCs. This clonotype was sampled from a woman aged 55-70 years in good health and CMV-seropositive. CDR3 bases: TGTGCCAGCAGTCAGGGGCGCCCTCCCTCCTACGAGCAGTACTTC. Amino acid sequence: CASSQGRPPSYEQYF.